This T cell receptor (beta chain) was sequenced for a study of glioma-infiltrating T cells after dendritic cell vaccination. Regarding the study as a whole: Longer survival after dendritic cell vaccination followed higher pretreatment TIL content.

Germline-derived CDR1 and CDR2 are SGHTA and FQGNSA. Trimming cost V 5 bases and J 9 bases; bases outside gene matches: 12. There are 14 residues in the CDR3. Concerning this clone itself: Its antigen remains unknown.

Clones were read by immunoSEQ multiplex PCR, and TCRdb kept only the in-frame ones, dropping some. The table includes over 70,000 clones, approximately 80% detected once. The source material was blood, sampled before dendritic cell vaccination. The rearrangement links TRBV7-2 to TRBJ2-7; 8 bases map to TRBD2. The clonotype originates from a human donor with glioblastoma. This chain's CDR3 is CASSLQRGPRRQYF. The CDR3 nucleotides are TGTGCCAGCAGCCTTCAGCGGGGGCCCCGTAGGCAGTACTTC.